This TCR beta chain is drawn from a study of lymphopenia after photon versus proton radiotherapy. Libraries were prepared by immunoSEQ multiplex PCR; TCRdb keeps only in-frame clonotypes and omits some of them. This sample has about 49,000 clones; around 83% occur once, and the top ten carry less than 30%. Germline CDR1 and CDR2: SGHDT and YYEEEE. The V gene lost 3 bases and the J gene lost 12 bases, with 13 bases spanning the gap. There are 12 residues in the CDR3. The J gene is TRBJ2-1, the V gene TRBV5-6; D gene ambiguous. The source material was peripheral blood, sampled from a patient treated with photon-based radiotherapy. This sequence was found in a man aged 45-65 years with gastric cancer. The chain's CDR3 is CASSSVTIGQFF. CDR3 bases: TGTGCCAGCAGCTCTGTTACAATCGGGCAGTTCTTC.